The text below deals with one T cell receptor (beta chain). The sort gate was single viable CD3+CD4+CD8-CD45RO+ cells for memory CD4+ T cells. This sample is drawn from a study of memory CD4+ T cells and cytomegalovirus serostatus. Germline CDR1 WSHSY, CDR2 SAAADI. The CDR3 length is 15 residues. Trimming stripped 4 bases from V and 5 bases from J, with 15 bases between. Clones were sequenced by immunoSEQ multiplex PCR, and TCRdb holds only the in-frame ones, with some missing. The sample includes under 55,000 clones, around four fifths of them seen just once. Sequencing was performed on memory CD4+ T cells from blood. This TCR came from an adult in good health and CMV-seropositive. The rearrangement links TRBV10-2 to TRBJ2-4; the D gene is possibly TRBD2 (5 bases). In DNA form, the CDR3 reads TGCGCCAGCAGTGGTGGATTAGCGCGAGAAAACATTCAGTACTTC. The encoded protein is CASSGGLARENIQYF.